This TCR beta chain derives from a study of T cells in Graves' hyperthyroidism and ophthalmopathy. Between the trimmed V and J ends, which lost 3 bases and 14 bases, there was a span of 17 bases. Germline lookup yields CDR1 LNHDA and CDR2 SQIVND (reference sequence). The CDR3 length is 13 residues. Of note for this clonotype: Its antigen is not identified.

General study points: Also found in blood were most expanded thyroid clonotypes above 0.001.

TCR beta CDR3 regions were amplified from RNA. The TCR CDR3 first-round RT-PCR relied on the HTBI primer set. From the multiplex PCR reads, TCRdb called clonotypes with MiXCR, one entry per CDR3 protein. The data hold more than 500,000 distinct CDR3 sequences, with roughly 46% observed a single time. The sequence was collected from an adult woman with Graves' disease, either hyperthyroidism or ophthalmopathy (not recorded which). This rearrangement joins TRBV19 to TRBJ1-5; no firm D call. Input material: peripheral blood or thyroid tissue (not recorded which). The CDR3 region is CASSIRQASYEHF. In DNA, the CDR3 is TGTGCCAGTAGTATTCGGCAGGCTAGCTACGAGCATTTT.